The 7 T cell receptor beta chains below come from one sample, sequenced in a study of graft-versus-host responses after intestinal transplantation. Libraries were prepared by immunoSEQ multiplex PCR; TCRdb keeps only in-frame clonotypes and omits some of them. The sample holds approximately 9,300 clones, about 96% seen once. Material: bone marrow, obtained 500 to 550 days after intestinal transplantation. Every receptor here comes from a human patient who received an intestinal transplant, so some T cells may come from the graft donor.

This chain joins TRBV5-4 and TRBJ1-2, with TRBD1 matching 12 bases. The CDR3 length is 17 residues. Germline loops: CDR1 SGHNT, CDR2 YYREEE (reference sequence). With V trimmed by 5 bases and J by 4 bases, 12 bases remained unmatched. CDR3 amino acids: CASSLRDRGLSGYGYTF. Here the CDR3 DNA reads TGTGCCAGCAGTCTGAGGGACAGGGGGCTTTCTGGCTATGGCTACACCTTC. Filled out from reference TRBV5-4 and TRBJ1-2, the complete variable domain reads ETGVTQSPTHLIKTRGQQVTLRCSSQSGHNTVSWYQQALGQGPQFIFQYYREEENGRGNFPPRFSGLQFPNYSSELNVNALELDDSALYLCASSLRDRGLSGYGYTFGSGTRLTVV.

The rearrangement links TRBV30 to TRBJ2-7, with a possible D match to TRBD1 (5 bases). The CDR3 totals 14 residues. The germline CDR1 and CDR2 sequences are GTSNPN and SVGIG (reference sequence). V lost 3 bases and J 0 bases, leaving 12 bases between the germline ends. The CDR3 sequence is CAWRQGLSSYEQYF. The CDR3 coding sequence is TGTGCCTGGAGGCAGGGTCTAAGCTCCTACGAGCAGTACTTC. Full variable domain (outside the CDR3, taken from reference TRBV30 and TRBJ2-7): SQTIHQWPATLVQPVGSPLSLECTVEGTSNPNLYWYRQAAGRGLQLLFYSVGIGQISSEVPQNLSASRPQDRQFILSSKKLLLSDSGFYLCAWRQGLSSYEQYFGPGTRLTVT.

The V and J genes are TRBV6-1 and TRBJ2-2; 8 nucleotides match TRBD2. V shed 1 base, J shed 5 bases, and the junction held 6 bases outside the gene matches. CDR1 is MNHNS, CDR2 SASEGT, per germline. CDR3 length: 16 amino acids. CDR3 residues: CASSEEPGGWTGELFF. In DNA, the CDR3 is TGTGCCAGCAGTGAAGAGCCGGGAGGGTGGACCGGGGAGCTGTTTTTT.

V and J are TRBV5-4 and TRBJ2-2, with 7 bases lining up with TRBD1. Germline CDR1 SGHNT, CDR2 YYREEE (reference sequence). Unmatched junction bases numbered 12, after V lost 3 bases and J lost 1 base. The CDR3 loop spans 18 amino acids. The CDR3, as DNA: TGTGCCAGCAGCTCCCCCCCTGGTCGGGACAGGAACACCGGGGAGCTGTTTTTT. Residues: CASSSPPGRDRNTGELFF.

V gene TRBV11-2 combines with J gene TRBJ2-7; 9 bases are a match to TRBD1. This CDR3 has 16 residues. V was pared by 1 base and J by 3 bases, with 7 bases of the junction left unmatched. CDR1 is SGHAT, CDR2 FQNNGV, per germline. Here the CDR3 DNA reads TGTGCCAGCAGCTTAGTTCCGGGACAGGGATACTACGAGCAGTACTTC. It encodes CASSLVPGQGYYEQYF.

The gene calls are TRBV18 and TRBJ2-5; perhaps TRBD1 as D (5 bases). Deletions cut 1 base from V and 2 bases from J, with 5 bases between. Germline V gene sequence: CDR1 KGHSH, CDR2 LQKENI. CDR3 length: 13 amino acids. The CDR3 is CASSPQGQETQYF. DNA of the CDR3: TGTGCCAGCTCACCACAGGGGCAAGAGACCCAGTACTTC.

The chain recombines TRBV28 with TRBJ2-6, with unresolved D. The CDR3 length is 15 residues. V was clipped by 5 bases and J by 1 base, with 9 bases between them. Germline V gene sequence: CDR1 MDHEN, CDR2 SYDVKM. CDR3 loop: CASSPVLSGANVLTF. CDR3 sequence (DNA): TGTGCCAGCAGTCCGGTCTTATCTGGGGCCAACGTCCTGACTTTC.